A single sample gave rise to the 18 T cell receptor beta chains below, sequenced in a study of T cell responses to AZD1222 COVID-19 vaccine. Using immunoSEQ multiplex PCR, the repertoire was profiled, and TCRdb retains in-frame clones only, with some absent. Of 93,000 or so clones in the sample, 90% are singletons; the top ten hold roughly 5%. The material was peripheral blood, obtained on day 0 of AZD1222 vaccination. The receptors come from an adult in good health.

The V and J genes are TRBV7-3 and TRBJ2-1; TRBD2 matches at 12 bases. The J segment lost 7 bases and the V segment lost 5 bases, leaving 6 bases of the junction unmatched. From germline, CDR1 is SGHTA and CDR2 FQGTGA. The length of the CDR3 is 15 residues. Here the CDR3 reads CASSRGLAGINEQFF. The CDR3 DNA follows: TGTGCCAGCAGCCGCGGACTAGCGGGGATTAATGAGCAGTTCTTC.

The rearrangement joins TRBV11-1 to TRBJ2-7; D may be TRBD2 (7 bases). Trimming left V 7 bases short and J 2 bases short, with 12 bases between. Germline CDR1 is SGHAT and CDR2 is FQDESV (reference sequence). CDR3 size: 13 residues. The CDR3 region has the DNA TGTGCCAGCAACAAAGGGGGGGCCTACGAGCAGTACTTC. Protein: CASNKGGAYEQYF.

The V call is TRBV10-1, the J call TRBJ2-1; D might be TRBD1 (5 bases). V was shortened by 4 bases and J by 2 bases, with 12 bases between the two germline ends. The CDR3 length is 15 residues. The V gene's germline CDR1 is WNHNN and CDR2 SYGVQD (reference sequence). DNA of the CDR3: TGCGCCAGCAGTGGGGGCCCCCAGGCCTACAATGAGCAGTTCTTC. Translating gives CASSGGPQAYNEQFF.

The chain is built from TRBV9 and TRBJ1-2; no definite D call. Trimming cost V 7 bases and J 2 bases, with 9 bases left between them. Germline V CDR1 and CDR2: SGDLS, YYNGEE. CDR3 size: 12 residues. CDR3 in amino acids: CASYSLNYGYTF. In nucleotides, the CDR3 is TGTGCCAGCTACTCGTTAAACTATGGCTACACCTTC. The full variable domain, its missing parts supplied by reference TRBV9 and TRBJ1-2, is DSGVTQTPKHLITATGQRVTLRCSPRSGDLSVYWYQQSLDQGLQFLIQYYNGEERAKGNILERFSAQQFPDLHSELNLSSLELGDSALYFCASYSLNYGYTFGSGTRLTVV.

This chain links TRBV2 with TRBJ1-1; 9 bases agree with TRBD1. With 7 bases clipped from V and 5 bases from J, the junction kept 11 bases outside the gene matches. The CDR3 is 15 residues long. The germline V gene has CDR1 SNHLY and CDR2 FYNNEI. CDR3 sequence (DNA): TGTGCCAGCACGTCCGGGACAGGGAGGGTAACTGAAGCTTTCTTT. Translating it yields CASTSGTGRVTEAFF.

This chain uses TRBV7-9 with TRBJ2-7; TRBD2 agrees at 8 bases. Trimming at V came to 5 bases and at J to 2 bases, leaving 2 bases not matched to a gene. The V gene's germline CDR1 is SEHNR and CDR2 FQNEAQ (reference sequence). This CDR3 spans 13 amino acids. DNA of the CDR3: TGTGCCAGCAGCGGCGGGGGGACCTACGAGCAGTACTTC. It encodes CASSGGGTYEQYF.

The V call is TRBV7-8, the J call TRBJ2-7; 7 nucleotides line up with TRBD1. The CDR3 runs to 15 residues. The germline gives CDR1 SGHVS, CDR2 FQNEAQ. Germline trimming cut 1 base from V and 1 base from J; bases unmatched to any gene: 4. The CDR3 here is CASSLVLQGSYEQYF. The CDR3 coding sequence is TGTGCCAGCAGCTTAGTTCTACAGGGGTCCTACGAGCAGTACTTC.

The V call is TRBV6-5, the J call TRBJ1-2; 9 nucleotides align to TRBD1. Unmatched junction bases numbered 4, after V lost 6 bases and J lost 2 bases. CDR1 is MNHEY and CDR2 is SVGAGI in the germline V gene. The CDR3 runs to 14 residues. CDR3 protein: CASSPDRGNYGYTF. The CDR3 nucleotides are TGTGCCAGCAGCCCCGACAGGGGGAACTATGGCTACACCTTC.

The genes are TRBV2 and TRBJ2-3, with 11 positions matching TRBD2. V gave up 4 bases and J gave up 2 bases; unmatched junction bases: 8. CDR3 length: 17 amino acids. Germline loops: CDR1 SNHLY, CDR2 FYNNEI. In DNA, the CDR3 is TGTGCCAGCAGTGTAGGGCTAGCGGGGGGCATCACAGATACGCAGTATTTT. Amino acids: CASSVGLAGGITDTQYF.

This clone was seen only once. Here the CDR3 reads CASSIDGQETQYF. The CDR3 coding sequence is TGTGCCAGCAGCATCGACGGACAAGAGACCCAGTACTTC. The rearrangement links TRBV7-3 to TRBJ2-5; D call uncertain. Germline assignment: CDR1 SGHTA and CDR2 FQGTGA. This CDR3 has 13 residues. V gave up 5 bases and J gave up 2 bases, with 9 bases separating them.

The V gene is TRBV4-1, the J gene TRBJ1-5; D ambiguous. The ends were cut back, 7 bases at V and 0 bases at J, with 22 bases in the middle. Germline CDR1 is MGHRA and CDR2 is YSYEKL. The CDR3 covers 18 residues. CDR3 amino acids: CASIANAPTPYSNQPQHF. The CDR3 DNA sequence: TGCGCCAGCATCGCCAATGCCCCTACCCCGTATAGCAATCAGCCCCAGCATTTT.

This clone appeared once. This rearrangement joins TRBV27 to TRBJ1-2; D not resolved. The V end lost 7 bases, the J end lost 5 bases, and 17 bases lay between the germline ends. Germline CDR1 MNHEY, CDR2 SMNVEV (reference sequence). The CDR3 length is 14 residues. The CDR3: CASTSDVAGYGYTF. In DNA, the CDR3 is TGTGCCAGCACTTCCGACGTCGCGGGGTATGGCTACACCTTC.

The chain couples TRBV6-1 to TRBJ2-3, with D unresolved. The CDR3 spans 17 residues. Germline V gene data show CDR1 as MNHNS and CDR2 as SASEGT. The germline V and J ends were trimmed by 2 bases and 3 bases, with 18 bases remaining between them. In DNA, the CDR3 is TGTGCCAGCAGTGAATCTGGTGTCTATCGGAAAACAGATACGCAGTATTTT. This codes for CASSESGVYRKTDTQYF.

This sequence joins TRBV7-3 and TRBJ1-1, with 7 bases aligning to TRBD1. This CDR3 has 17 amino acids. Germline values: CDR1 SGHTA, CDR2 FQGTGA. The junction had 18 bases not matched to a gene; V was cut back by 5 bases and J by 6 bases. CDR3 coding DNA: TGTGCCAGCAGCCCAACCTTGGGCCACAGGGGATGGTCTGAAGCTTTCTTT. This encodes CASSPTLGHRGWSEAFF.

The gene calls are TRBV5-4 and TRBJ2-5; 9 bases are shared with TRBD1. This CDR3 is 15 amino acids long. CDR1 is SGHNT, CDR2 YYREEE, per germline (reference sequence). Trimming at V came to 4 bases and at J to 5 bases, leaving 9 bases not matched to a gene. The CDR3 DNA sequence: TGTGCCAGCAGCGGGACAGGGAGGTTAGAGGAGACCCAGTACTTC. Amino acid sequence: CASSGTGRLEETQYF.

As DNA, the CDR3 is TGTGCCAGCAGTGACTGGACGGATAGCAATCAGCCCCAGCATTTT. Its translation is CASSDWTDSNQPQHF. J is TRBJ1-5 and V is TRBV2; D gene unclear. The length of the CDR3 is 15 residues. Germline loops: CDR1 SNHLY, CDR2 FYNNEI. Trimming cost V 3 bases and J 0 bases, with 9 bases left between them.

The gene calls are TRBV6-2 or TRBV6-3 and TRBJ1-1; 9 positions agree with TRBD1. There are 17 residues in the CDR3. The germline gives CDR1 MNHEY, CDR2 SVGEGT. The trim removed 2 bases at V and 5 bases at J, leaving 12 bases unmatched. CDR3 coding DNA: TGTGCCAGCAGTTACCTTCTAAGGGGACAGGGACGGACTGAAGCTTTCTTT. Its translation: CASSYLLRGQGRTEAFF.

The genes are TRBV19 and TRBJ1-2; no definite D call. Between the trimmed V and J ends, which lost 6 bases and 10 bases, there was a span of 15 bases. CDR3 length: 12 residues. Germline CDR1 is LNHDA and CDR2 is SQIVND (reference sequence). The CDR3 DNA follows: TGTGCCAGTAGCTTGACGCAGGCCCACTACACCTTC. The encoded protein is CASSLTQAHYTF. Full variable domain (outside the CDR3, taken from reference TRBV19 and TRBJ1-2): DGGITQSPKYLFRKEGQNVTLSCEQNLNHDAMYWYRQDPGQGLRLIYYSQIVNDFQKGDIAEGYSVSREKKESFPLTVTSAQKNPTAFYLCASSLTQAHYTFGSGTRLTVV.